The 24 T cell receptor beta chains listed next were all sequenced from one sample in a study of response to subunit inactivated influenza vaccine. Via MiXCR, TCRdb re-called the RT-PCR reads, giving one row per CDR3 protein. The table records under 800,000 distinct CDR3 sequences, around 14% of them present only once. Sequenced material: PBMCs from blood, taken 14 to 15 days before vaccination. The receptors stem from a man aged 45 to 65 who received an inactivated influenza vaccine.

Written as DNA, the CDR3 is TGTGCCAGCAGCTTGGACGGGAGAACTAACTATGGCTACACCTTC. This codes for CASSLDGRTNYGYTF. The gene calls are TRBV5-5 and TRBJ1-2, with D hard to call. The CDR3 has 15 residues. V was clipped by 0 bases and J by 0 bases, with 9 bases between them. Germline CDR1 and CDR2: SGHKS and YYEKEE (reference sequence).

This CDR3 reads CASMENSYGYTF. The CDR3 nucleotides read TGTGCCAGCATGGAGAATTCCTATGGCTACACCTTC. The rearrangement joins TRBV25-1 to TRBJ1-2; D uncertain. The V and J ends lost 7 bases and 4 bases respectively, with 10 bases between them. The CDR3 totals 12 residues. The germline V gene encodes CDR1 MGHDK and CDR2 SYGVNS.

The rearrangement links TRBV7-2 to TRBJ2-7; 8 bases are a match to TRBD1. This CDR3 is built from 17 residues. The trim removed 0 bases at V and 3 bases at J, leaving 10 bases unmatched. Germline V gives CDR1 SGHTA, CDR2 FQGNSA. The CDR3 DNA sequence: TGTGCCAGCAGCTTAGCGGAGTCAGAGACAGGGGACTACGAGCAGTACTTC. Amino acids: CASSLAESETGDYEQYF.

The chain links TRBV24-1 to TRBJ2-1; D unresolved. V was shortened by 1 base and J by 7 bases, with 4 bases between the two germline ends. This CDR3 has 12 amino acids. Per the germline V gene, CDR1 is KGHDR and CDR2 is SFDVKD. Here the CDR3 DNA reads TGTGCCACCAGTGATTTTGGTAATGAGCAGTTCTTC. Amino acids: CATSDFGNEQFF.

This clonotype was found a few times. The genes are TRBV24-1 and TRBJ2-2; TRBD2 matches at 14 bases. The V gene's germline CDR1 is KGHDR and CDR2 SFDVKD. J lost 1 base, V lost 11 bases, and 5 bases had no gene match. The CDR3 length is 16 residues. The DNA of the CDR3 is TGTGCCATCGGGACTAGCGGGAGTTGGAACACCGGGGAGCTGTTTTTT. As protein: CAIGTSGSWNTGELFF.

The genes are TRBV5-6 and TRBJ1-2, with a weak D call TRBD1 (5 bases). Germline V gene data show CDR1 as SGHDT and CDR2 as YYEEEE. This CDR3 has 14 amino acids. Trimming stripped 2 bases from V and 4 bases from J, with 12 bases between. The CDR3 region has the DNA TGTGCCAGCAGCTTCACGGGGGAGGCCTATGGCTACACCTTC. This codes for CASSFTGEAYGYTF.

The chain is built from TRBV5-1 and TRBJ2-5; D ambiguous. With 0 bases removed from V and 5 bases from J, the gap between germline ends came to 11 bases. The V gene's germline CDR1 is SGHRS and CDR2 YFSETQ. The CDR3 loop spans 14 amino acids. Here the CDR3 DNA reads TGCGCCAGCAGCTTGGTCGGAAAAGGGGAGACCCAGTACTTC. Translated: CASSLVGKGETQYF.

Many counts were recorded for this clonotype. The J gene is TRBJ2-7, the V gene TRBV12-3 or TRBV12-4; possible D gene TRBD1, 6 bases. The CDR3 length is 13 residues. V was clipped by 5 bases and J by 1 base, with 9 bases between them. CDR3 coding DNA: TGTGCCAGCAGTCTTCAGGGGTCCTACGAGCAGTACTTC. This translates into CASSLQGSYEQYF.

The chain carries TRBV7-9 and TRBJ2-5; 12 bases line up with TRBD2. The CDR3 spans 16 residues. Trimming cost V 4 bases and J 1 base; bases outside gene matches: 4. CDR1 and CDR2 (germline): SEHNR, FQNEAQ (reference sequence). The CDR3 nucleotides read TGTGCCAGCAGCTCTACTAGCGGGGGGTTCCAAGAGACCCAGTACTTC. Protein: CASSSTSGGFQETQYF.

The chain combines TRBV4-3 with TRBJ2-1, with TRBD2 matching over 11 bases. Germline lookup yields CDR1 LGHNA and CDR2 YSLEER. Trimming took 3 bases from V and 7 from J; bases not matched to a gene: 14. This CDR3 comprises 18 residues. In DNA, the CDR3 is TGCGCCAGCAGCCATCTCATTGAAGCTAGCGGGAGGTATAATGAGCAGTTCTTC. Protein product: CASSHLIEASGRYNEQFF.

The chain recombines TRBV2 with TRBJ2-7; 7 nucleotides line up with TRBD1. The CDR3 contains 14 residues. Germline V gene data show CDR1 as SNHLY and CDR2 as FYNNEI. The V and J ends lost 4 bases and 4 bases, in that order; junction bases with no gene match: 7. The CDR3 loop reads CASSAHRGEYEQYF. The CDR3 nucleotides read TGTGCCAGCAGTGCACACAGGGGAGAATACGAGCAGTACTTC.

V gene TRBV14 combines with J gene TRBJ2-1; D unclear. This CDR3 region has 17 residues. CDR1 and CDR2 (germline): SGHDN, FVKESK. Between the trimmed V and J ends, which lost 4 bases and 2 bases, there was a span of 18 bases. The CDR3 DNA sequence: TGTGCCAGCAGCCCCCGGTGGATAGTGGGTGCCTACAATGAGCAGTTCTTC. Amino acids: CASSPRWIVGAYNEQFF.

The genes are TRBV15 and TRBJ2-3; no reliable D call. Germline V lookup: CDR1 LNHNV, CDR2 YYDKDF (reference sequence). Trimming removed 2 bases from V and 0 bases from J, with 12 bases in between. The CDR3 covers 16 residues. CDR3 nucleotide sequence: TGTGCCACCAGCAGATCGCTCGCTCCAAGCACAGATACGCAGTATTTT. Amino acid sequence: CATSRSLAPSTDTQYF.

The chain uses TRBV27 and TRBJ1-6, with D perhaps matching TRBD1 (6 bases). The CDR3 sequence is 14 residues long. The germline CDR1 and CDR2 sequences are MNHEY and SMNVEV (reference sequence). The ends were cut back, 6 bases at V and 7 bases at J, with 13 bases in the middle. The CDR3 spells CASRLQGGNSPLHF. CDR3 sequence (DNA): TGTGCCAGCAGGCTACAGGGAGGCAATTCACCCCTCCACTTT.

The V call is TRBV9, the J call TRBJ2-2; D is possibly TRBD1 or TRBD2 (6 bases each). CDR1 is SGDLS, CDR2 YYNGEE, per germline. The CDR3 has 15 amino acids. V lost 0 bases to trimming and J lost 6 bases, with 12 bases between them. This CDR3 reads CASSVVGGRAGELFF. The CDR3 DNA reads as TGTGCCAGCAGCGTAGTAGGGGGGCGCGCCGGGGAGCTGTTTTTT.

In this sample, this clonotype turned up a few times. V usage is TRBV4-1 and J usage is TRBJ2-7, with D perhaps TRBD1 or TRBD2 (5 bases each). This CDR3 comprises 18 residues. V lost 0 bases and J lost 0, with 18 bases in between. Germline V gene sequence: CDR1 MGHRA, CDR2 YSYEKL. This chain's CDR3 is CASSQEQITGTASYEQYF. The CDR3 bases are TGCGCCAGCAGCCAAGAACAGATTACCGGGACGGCCTCCTACGAGCAGTACTTC.

This clonotype was recorded a few times. This chain connects TRBV4-2 to TRBJ2-3; 8 nucleotides agree with TRBD2. The junction had 8 bases not matched to a gene; V was cut back by 5 bases and J by 1 base. The CDR3 has 16 amino acids. In germline, CDR1 is LGHNA, CDR2 YNFKEQ. Written as DNA, the CDR3 is TGTGCCAGCAGCGAATACGGGGGGGAAGGCACAGATACGCAGTATTTT. Translation gives CASSEYGGEGTDTQYF.

The V and J genes are TRBV6-5 and TRBJ2-5, with D possibly being TRBD1 or TRBD2 (5 bases each). The CDR3 is 15 amino acids. Germline V gene lookup returns CDR1 MNHEY and CDR2 SVGAGI. V was trimmed by 0 bases and J by 5 bases, leaving 13 bases between them. The CDR3 loop reads CASSYSGATGETQYF. The CDR3 nucleotides are TGTGCCAGCAGTTACTCCGGGGCGACCGGTGAGACCCAGTACTTC.

The chain couples TRBV28 to TRBJ2-7, with D uncertain. This CDR3 has 12 residues. Germline values: CDR1 MDHEN, CDR2 SYDVKM. V lost 6 bases and J lost 0, with 6 bases in between. CDR3 amino acids: CASSYPSYEQYF. The CDR3, as DNA: TGTGCCAGCAGCTACCCCTCCTACGAGCAGTACTTC.

This clonotype was seen only a few times. The chain employs TRBV5-1 and TRBJ2-3; 11 bases agree with TRBD2. Germline V gene lookup returns CDR1 SGHRS and CDR2 YFSETQ. The trim removed 1 base at V and 10 bases at J, leaving 5 bases unmatched. The CDR3 runs 14 residues. The CDR3 coding sequence is TGCGCCAGCAGCTTGAAACTAGCGGGGGCCTCGCAGTATTTT. Amino acid sequence: CASSLKLAGASQYF.

The V call is TRBV20-1, the J call TRBJ2-7; D gene unclear. Trimming stripped 3 bases from V and 5 bases from J, with 14 bases between. The CDR3 extends over 13 amino acids. Germline lookup yields CDR1 DFQATT and CDR2 SNEGSKA (reference sequence). The CDR3 DNA reads as TGCAGTGCTAGCAGAAGGGTGACGGACGAGCAGTACTTC. Residues: CSASRRVTDEQYF.

The chain links TRBV7-2 to TRBJ2-7, with a possible D match to TRBD1 (5 bases). V shed 0 bases and J shed 3 bases, with 12 bases lying between them. The CDR3 sequence is 15 residues long. Per the germline V gene, CDR1 is SGHTA and CDR2 is FQGNSA. The CDR3 region is CASSLAVAGNYEQYF. The CDR3 DNA reads as TGTGCCAGCAGCTTAGCGGTCGCAGGGAACTACGAGCAGTACTTC. The full variable domain, its missing parts supplied by reference TRBV7-2 and TRBJ2-7, is GAGVSQSPSNKVTEKGKDVELRCDPISGHTALYWYRQSLGQGLEFLIYFQGNSAPDKSGLPSDRFSAERTGGSVSTLTIQRTQQEDSAVYLCASSLAVAGNYEQYFGPGTRLTVT.

This clonotype was picked up a small number of times. The chain uses TRBV6-1 and TRBJ1-1; D gene unclear. The V gene's germline CDR1 is MNHNS and CDR2 SASEGT. Trimming took off 5 bases at V and 0 bases at J, with 13 bases between the two ends. The CDR3 runs to 15 residues. The CDR3, as DNA: TGTGCCAGCAGTCGCACGCACAAATTGAACACTGAAGCTTTCTTT. Its protein product is CASSRTHKLNTEAFF.

V and J are TRBV7-9 and TRBJ2-7, with TRBD1 identical over 8 bases. The CDR3 sequence is 15 residues long. Germline V CDR1 and CDR2: SEHNR, FQNEAQ (reference sequence). V trimming: 0 bases; J trimming: 3 bases; junction bases outside the gene matches: 4. In nucleotides, the CDR3 is TGTGCCAGCAGCTTAGCACGGACAGGGAACTACGAGCAGTACTTC. Protein: CASSLARTGNYEQYF.